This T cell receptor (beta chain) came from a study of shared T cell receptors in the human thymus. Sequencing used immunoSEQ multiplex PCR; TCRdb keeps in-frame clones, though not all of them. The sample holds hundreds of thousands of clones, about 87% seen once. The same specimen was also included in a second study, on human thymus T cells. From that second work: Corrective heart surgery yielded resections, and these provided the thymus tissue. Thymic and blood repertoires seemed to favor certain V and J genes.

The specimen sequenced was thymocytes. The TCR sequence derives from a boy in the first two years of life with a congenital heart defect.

For the CDR3, the DNA is TGTGCCAGCAGCTTATCTGGCGGGCCCTCCTACGAGCAGTACTTC. Amino acids: CASSLSGGPSYEQYF. The chain combines TRBV7-2 with TRBJ2-7; the D gene is possibly TRBD2 (5 bases). From germline, CDR1 is SGHTA and CDR2 FQGNSA. The CDR3 is 15 amino acids. Trimming took 2 bases from V and 0 from J, leaving 11 bases between them.